Listed below are T cell receptor beta chains from one sample, sequenced in a study of T-cell memory formation after mild COVID-19. TCRdb redid the calling of the 5' RACE reads with MiXCR, one entry per CDR3 protein. The sample lists hundreds of thousands of distinct CDR3 sequences; roughly 23% were seen once. Sequenced input: PBMCs or a T cell subset sorted from them (not recorded which). The source is an adult woman who had mild COVID-19 (a few samples of this study predate the infection). Cell type and time point are not known. The conserved cysteine and the conserved F or W are not part of the CDR3 here. The size of a clone is reported for some rows only, either as once, few or many, or as a class for expanded clones.

abundance	v_gene	CDR3aa
-	TRBV2	ASRGHWATGAKNIQY
few	TRBV6-2/TRBV6-3	ASSRQYRVNEQF
-	TRBV27	ASSLYPGGYGYT
-	TRBV9	ASSKDADTIY
few	TRBV6-5	ASRTGGLETQY
few	TRBV9	ASSSPADGELF
-	TRBV7-2	ASSLASGDEQY
few	TRBV6-5	ASSGQARTNYGYT
-	TRBV20-1	SARDYPAVAGGQNEQF
few	TRBV6-2/TRBV6-3	ASRTAGTGLYEQY
few	TRBV24-1	ATSDLPGRTALYGELF
-	TRBV5-1	ASSFSEAETQY
-	TRBV27	ASSFRQGDGYT
few	TRBV5-1	ASSYGQMYNEQF
-	TRBV2	ASSEDAGLVGAGELF
-	TRBV3-1	ASSQVGTEAF
-	TRBV20-1	SARDVSGAPDTQY
few	TRBV7-3	ASTPRGGTGELF
few	TRBV5-1	ASSPDRDRPSYNEQF
-	TRBV5-1	ASSLGVGQGSYNEQF
-	TRBV7-2	ASSLRPAGVETQY
-	TRBV21-1	ASSKGRTGVEQY
-	TRBV6-5	ASSSSYRAGNTIY
-	TRBV29-1	SVTTGRTEAL
many	TRBV7-9	ASSGTTRSGANVLT
-	TRBV7-7	ASSPDRSGETQY
few	TRBV5-1	ASSIGTGLYEQY
few	TRBV7-9	ASSFDPGTGGETQY
-	TRBV4-2	ASSQGGLAGGLPDTQY
few	TRBV6-2/TRBV6-3	ASSYSISRRETQY
-	TRBV4-2	ASSQGLFGTSGNEQF
-	TRBV6-6	ASSETGNYEQY
few	TRBV7-8	ATQYTGELF
-	TRBV12-3/TRBV12-4	ASSLGGTSGKVY
few	TRBV11-1	ASTTVTGVPYNEQF
many	TRBV12-3/TRBV12-4	ASSLRRGNNNQPQH
few	TRBV29-1	SVSRGADKETQY
-	TRBV5-1	ASSGLAGGPGETQY
many	TRBV18	ASSPGQETYEQY
-	TRBV2	ASRSPGQGFFGYT
-	TRBV5-1	ASSSAQGLVDGQNIQY
-	TRBV9	ASSPYIGQPEAF
-	TRBV12-3/TRBV12-4	ASSLEGWGAGSYEQY
few	TRBV6-6	ASSGHLAEKLF
-	TRBV12-3/TRBV12-4	ASSLNRDNEQY
-	TRBV12-3/TRBV12-4	ASSLIRILQPTDRGEKLF
-	TRBV5-6	ASSGTLESTEAF